Below, 18 T cell receptor beta chains from the same sample are listed, as sequenced in a study of PD-L1 blockade in urothelial cancer. The time point denotes: pretreatment peripheral blood. The data were produced by immunoSEQ multiplex PCR, yet TCRdb's version contains in-frame clones alone and is incomplete. The sample has around 45,000 clones; roughly four fifths are singletons. Sequences were derived from PBMCs, sampled around atezolizumab (anti-PD-L1) treatment. All receptors come from a man in his fifties or sixties with urothelial cancer.

Regarding this clone: One end of the junction does not line up with germline, which may come from a read error. The rearrangement links TRBV7-7 to TRBJ2-3; possible D gene TRBD2, 6 bases. Germline CDR1 is SSHAT and CDR2 is FNYEAQ (reference sequence). The CDR3 contains 13 residues. The CDR3 DNA sequence: TGTGCTAGCAGCGGAGCTTTGGAGGGTACGCAGTATTTT. Residues: CASSGALEGTQYF.

This clone was recorded once. CDR3 sequence (DNA): TGCGCCAGCAGTGAGGGCGGTGTAAGGGGTGTGAACTATGGCTACACCTTC. Its protein is CASSEGGVRGVNYGYTF. The gene calls are TRBV10-2 and TRBJ1-2, with D possibly being TRBD1 (5 bases). CDR3 length equals 17 residues. The germline V gene has CDR1 WSHSY and CDR2 SAAADI. V was shortened by 2 bases and J by 2 bases, with 18 bases between the two germline ends.

In this sample, this clone turned up a few times. The chain couples TRBV5-1 to TRBJ2-7, with D maybe TRBD2 (5 bases). CDR1 is SGHRS, CDR2 YFSETQ, per germline. This CDR3 is 14 amino acids long. V was shortened by 2 bases and J by 5 bases, with 14 bases between the two germline ends. CDR3 DNA sequence: TGCGCCAGCAGCTTCAACTTCCCGGGGAACGAGCAGTACTTC. This sequence encodes CASSFNFPGNEQYF.

This clone was picked up a small number of times. J is TRBJ1-3 and V is TRBV5-4; a weak D match, TRBD1 (6 bases). This CDR3 has 14 amino acids. CDR1 is SGHNT, CDR2 YYREEE, per germline (reference sequence). V was clipped by 4 bases and J by 0 bases, with 8 bases between them. CDR3 nucleotide sequence: TGTGCCAGCAGCGGGGGCCCCTCTGGAAACACCATATATTTT. Amino acids: CASSGGPSGNTIYF.

This CDR3 is CSVGSGQETQYF. The CDR3 DNA sequence: TGCAGCGTCGGTTCGGGGCAAGAGACCCAGTACTTC. The chain recombines TRBV29-1 with TRBJ2-5; tentative D call: TRBD2 (5 bases). Trimming took 6 bases from V and 2 from J, leaving 10 bases between them. Germline V gene sequence: CDR1 SQVTM, CDR2 ANQGSEA. The CDR3 contains 12 residues.

On this clone: The junction departs from germline at one end; a sequencing error may be responsible. The J gene is TRBJ2-1, the V gene TRBV7-7; no clear D. Germline values: CDR1 SSHAT, CDR2 FNYEAQ (reference sequence). The CDR3 has 13 amino acids. CDR3 in DNA: TGTGCTAGCAGCTTAGGGAAAGCGTCAGAGCAGTTCTTC. The encoded protein is CASSLGKASEQFF. The whole variable domain, remainder taken from reference TRBV7-7 and TRBJ2-1, is GAGVSQSPRYKVTKRGQDVTLRCDPISSHATLYWYQQALGQGPEFLTYFNYEAQPDKSGLPSDRFSAERPEGSISTLTIQRTEQRDSAMYRCASSLGKASEQFFGPGTRLTVL.

The chain combines TRBV5-1 with TRBJ2-6; D possibly corresponds to TRBD2 (6 bases). The germline V gene has CDR1 SGHRS and CDR2 YFSETQ. The CDR3 totals 18 residues. With 4 bases removed from V and 3 bases from J, the gap between germline ends came to 20 bases. This CDR3 reads CASSPRIWEENGANVLTF. CDR3 bases: TGCGCCAGCAGCCCGAGGATCTGGGAGGAAAATGGGGCCAACGTCCTGACTTTC.

The chain is built from TRBV2 and TRBJ1-6; 7 positions match TRBD1. Losses at the gene ends were 7 bases for V and 7 bases for J; bases not matched to a gene: 13. The CDR3 is 16 residues long. Germline CDR1 SNHLY, CDR2 FYNNEI. This CDR3 reads CASITPPGQPNSPLHF. The CDR3 coding sequence is TGTGCCAGCATTACACCCCCGGGACAGCCAAATTCACCCCTCCACTTT.

The chain employs TRBV5-1 and TRBJ2-3, with 11 bases matching TRBD2. The CDR3 is 16 residues long. Per the germline V gene, CDR1 is SGHRS and CDR2 is YFSETQ. V was clipped by 4 bases and J by 3 bases; unmatched bases: 7. The DNA for the CDR3 is TGCGCCAGCAGCCTCCTCCTAGCGGGGGGTACAGATACGCAGTATTTT. Protein: CASSLLLAGGTDTQYF.

V is TRBV7-6 and J is TRBJ2-7; D might be TRBD1 (5 bases). The CDR3 length is 13 residues. Trimming cost V 5 bases and J 4 bases, with 12 bases left between them. Germline V lookup: CDR1 SGHVS, CDR2 FNYEAQ. CDR3 DNA: TGTGCCAGCAGCGCCTCCCCAGGGTACGAGCAGTACTTC. It translates to CASSASPGYEQYF.

The chain is built from TRBV19 and TRBJ2-7, with 9 bases matching TRBD2. This CDR3 spans 14 amino acids. CDR1 and CDR2 from the germline V gene are LNHDA and SQIVND (reference sequence). Trimming took 6 bases from V and 2 from J; bases not matched to a gene: 5. In nucleotides, the CDR3 is TGTGCCAGTAGCCGGCGGGAGGGCCCCTACGAGCAGTACTTC. Translating it yields CASSRREGPYEQYF.

The chain links TRBV27 to TRBJ1-2; 9 bases are shared with TRBD1. The CDR3 is 19 amino acids. The germline V gene encodes CDR1 MNHEY and CDR2 SMNVEV (reference sequence). V dropped 5 bases and J dropped 0; count of bases not matched to a gene: 16. This CDR3 reads CASSTFGRTGGEANYGYTF. CDR3 sequence (DNA): TGTGCCAGCAGTACTTTCGGCAGAACAGGGGGCGAAGCTAACTATGGCTACACCTTC.

The chain recombines TRBV11-3 with TRBJ2-2; TRBD2 aligns across 12 bases. After removal of 4 bases from V and 4 bases from J, the junction contained 4 bases not matched to a gene. The CDR3 totals 16 residues. Germline V gene sequence: CDR1 SGHNT, CDR2 YENEEA. The CDR3 DNA follows: TGTGCCAGCAGCTCCGGACTAGCGGGAACCACCGGGGAGCTGTTTTTT. This encodes CASSSGLAGTTGELFF. The complete variable domain, with remaining parts taken from reference TRBV11-3 and TRBJ2-2, reads EAGVVQSPRYKIIEKKQPVAFWCNPISGHNTLYWYLQNLGQGPELLIRYENEEAVDDSQLPKDRFSAERLKGVDSTLKIQPAELGDSAVYLCASSSGLAGTTGELFFGEGSRLTVL.

The J gene is TRBJ1-2, the V gene TRBV4-2; weak D call: TRBD1 (5 bases). Trimming shortened V by 0 bases and J by 2 bases, and 10 bases separated the two germline ends. This CDR3 is built from 15 residues. In germline, CDR1 is LGHNA, CDR2 YNFKEQ. Here the CDR3 DNA reads TGTGCCAGCAGCCAAGACGAAGGGGTAAACTATGGCTACACCTTC. It yields the protein CASSQDEGVNYGYTF.

The chain uses TRBV7-8 and TRBJ2-5; D gene uncertain. The germline gives CDR1 SGHVS, CDR2 FQNEAQ. With 2 bases removed from V and 5 bases from J, the gap between germline ends came to 15 bases. The CDR3 sequence is 15 residues long. The CDR3, as DNA: TGTGCCAGCAGCTTATTCCCCCTTCCGAGGGAGACCCAGTACTTC. The encoded protein is CASSLFPLPRETQYF.

This clone came up a few times. The chain carries TRBV5-1 and TRBJ1-2; D is perhaps TRBD1 (5 bases). Germline loops: CDR1 SGHRS, CDR2 YFSETQ. Trimming shortened V by 3 bases and J by 1 base, and 10 bases separated the two germline ends. CDR3 size: 14 residues. The CDR3 region is CASSSSGGNYGYTF. The DNA for the CDR3 is TGCGCCAGCAGCTCCTCCGGGGGTAACTATGGCTACACCTTC.

The chain has TRBV9 and TRBJ2-7, with D possibly being TRBD1 (5 bases). V was shortened by 0 bases and J by 0 bases, with 10 bases between the two germline ends. This CDR3 contains 15 residues. From germline, CDR1 is SGDLS and CDR2 YYNGEE. CDR3 sequence (DNA): TGTGCCAGCAGCGTAGGACAGACCGTCTCCTACGAGCAGTACTTC. It encodes CASSVGQTVSYEQYF.

The genes are TRBV18 and TRBJ1-2, with D possibly TRBD1 on 5 matching bases. Germline-derived CDR1 and CDR2 are KGHSH and LQKENI. The CDR3 runs to 14 residues. Trimming pared 7 bases from V and 4 bases from J, leaving 16 bases between. CDR3 loop: CASYPTEVSYGYTF. CDR3 DNA sequence: TGTGCCAGCTACCCGACAGAAGTTAGCTATGGCTACACCTTC. Complete variable domain (other parts from reference TRBV18 and TRBJ1-2): NAGVMQNPRHLVRRRGQEARLRCSPMKGHSHVYWYRQLPEEGLKFMVYLQKENIIDESGMPKERFSAEFPKEGPSILRIQQVVRGDSAAYFCASYPTEVSYGYTFGSGTRLTVV.